This T cell receptor beta chain came from a study of regulatory T cells in long-lasting Graves disease. Study-level background: Prior antithyroid drug treatment in newly diagnosed Graves' patients lasted under 3 months.

Indicated time point: newly diagnosed GD, antithyroid drugs for less than 3 months. RNA isolated from PBMCs was used to make the TCR library. Recruitment took place at an endocrinology department in Xi'an, China. In building TCR beta libraries, iRepertoire HTBI primers were used together with Arm-PCR of CDR3 regions. TCRdb fed the multiplex PCR reads into MiXCR, producing one record per CDR3 protein. The table includes 200,000 to 250,000 distinct CDR3 sequences, roughly 20% detected once. Germline assignment: CDR1 DFQATT and CDR2 SNEGSKA (reference sequence). This CDR3 region has 13 residues. V lost 6 bases, J lost 4 bases, and 15 bases lay in between. This clonotype has at least ten counts. Separately, the same data were catalogued under a study of T cells in Graves' hyperthyroidism and ophthalmopathy. As that report states: The study defined stable Graves' hyperthyroidism as no ophthalmopathy progression within 18 months. Patients between 18 and 65 years old had hyperthyroidism, newly diagnosed and lasting under 2 months.

This clonotype was sampled from a woman aged 25-40 years with Graves disease. The chain has TRBV20-1 and TRBJ1-1; D remains unclear. Material: peripheral blood mononuclear cells (PBMCs), obtained at new diagnosis, from a patient treated with antithyroid drugs. The CDR3 sequence: CSAVGQRATEAFF. In DNA, the CDR3 is TGCAGTGCCGTAGGGCAGAGGGCCACTGAAGCTTTCTTT.